Detailed here is one T cell receptor (beta chain). The antigen is unknown. This sample was included in a study of cytomegalovirus exposure and HLA in healthy donors. With 5 bases clipped from V and 3 bases from J, the junction kept 9 bases outside the gene matches. Germline V gene sequence: CDR1 SEHNR, CDR2 FQNEAQ (reference sequence). The CDR3 is 16 residues long. General study points: Rates of TCR association differed by HLA locus in a later analysis, with DRB1 highest and HLA-C lowest.

PCR amplification relied on 60 Vbeta primers (plus 13 Jbeta primers). Here immunoSEQ multiplex PCR was the method, and the copy in TCRdb shows in-frame clones only, minus some. The sample holds more than 100,000 clones, 50% to 75% seen once. The rearrangement joins TRBV7-9 to TRBJ2-7, with 11 bases identical to TRBD2. The source of this sequence is a woman aged 40 to 50 in good health and CMV-seropositive. The sample consisted of PBMCs. CDR3 nucleotides: TGTGCCAGCAGCCTTACCCCGACTAGCGGGAACTACGAGCAGTACTTC. Translated, it gives CASSLTPTSGNYEQYF.